A selection of T cell receptor beta chains follows, all from one sample in a study of early T cells in non-severe SARS-CoV-2 infection. TCRdb analysed the 5' RACE reads with MiXCR anew, one entry per CDR3 protein. The repertoire has tens of thousands of distinct CDR3 sequences, roughly an eighth of them found once; the top ten carry roughly 2.5%. The source material was whole blood, sampled at baseline. The receptor set was obtained from an adult who was a healthcare worker with PCR-confirmed SARS-CoV-2 infection or an uninfected control (not recorded which). CDR3s include the opening cysteine and the closing phenylalanine or tryptophan. The D gene is left open where the match is weak. Clone size is shown for a subset of rows, as once, few, many or a class of expanded clone.

TRBV6-5	TRBD1	few	TRBJ1-3	CASSYSQGKGGNTIYF	TGTGCCAGCAGTTACTCACAGGGGAAAGGCGGAAACACCATATATTTT
TRBV7-9	.	.	TRBJ1-2	CASSHTPGPYGYTF	TGTGCCAGCAGCCACACACCCGGACCCTATGGCTACACCTTC
TRBV28	.	few	TRBJ1-1	CASSGKGTEAFF	TGTGCCAGCAGCGGGAAAGGGACTGAAGCTTTCTTT
TRBV5-1	.	.	TRBJ1-1	CASSLYVNTEAFF	TGCGCCAGCAGCTTGTACGTGAACACTGAAGCTTTCTTT
TRBV5-6	.	.	TRBJ1-1	CASSLGGLGTEAFF	TGTGCCAGCAGCTTGGGGGGGCTGGGCACTGAAGCTTTCTTT
TRBV18	TRBD1	many	TRBJ1-1	CASSPKTGISTEAFF	TGTGCCAGCTCACCAAAGACAGGGATATCCACTGAAGCTTTCTTT
TRBV11-1	.	few	TRBJ1-4	CASSFEGGRLRTNEKLFF	TGTGCCAGCAGCTTCGAAGGGGGTCGTTTGAGAACTAATGAAAAACTGTTTTTT
TRBV9	.	.	TRBJ2-1	CASSVVQGTGTPDEQFF	TGTGCCAGCAGCGTAGTACAGGGAACGGGGACCCCGGATGAGCAGTTCTTC
TRBV2	.	.	TRBJ2-7	CASSEQNYEQYF	TGTGCCAGCAGTGAACAGAACTACGAGCAGTACTTC
TRBV12-3/TRBV12-4	.	many	TRBJ1-5	CASSLVYSNQPQHF	TGTGCCAGCAGTTTAGTCTATAGCAATCAGCCCCAGCATTTT
TRBV7-8	.	many	TRBJ2-7	CASSPRLDLIYEQYF	TGTGCCAGCAGCCCTAGACTCGACCTAATCTACGAGCAGTACTTC
TRBV19	.	few	TRBJ2-2	CASSMVGFGELFF	TGTGCCAGTAGTATGGTCGGGTTCGGGGAGCTGTTTTTT
TRBV7-2	.	many	TRBJ2-5	CASSLSLGETQYF	TGTGCCAGCAGCTTGAGTCTAGGGGAGACCCAGTACTTC
TRBV6-6	.	many	TRBJ1-1	CASSRGNTEAFF	TGTGCCAGCAGCCGGGGGAACACTGAAGCTTTCTTT
TRBV5-1	TRBD1	few	TRBJ1-1	CASSREQGVTEAFF	TGCGCCAGCAGCCGAGAACAGGGGGTCACTGAAGCTTTCTTT
TRBV3-1	.	many	TRBJ2-1	CASSQGLSSSYNEQFF	TGTGCCAGCAGCCAAGGGCTCTCAAGCTCCTACAATGAGCAGTTCTTC
TRBV11-2	TRBD2	few	TRBJ2-5	CASSPPAGGVGQETQYF	TGTGCCAGCAGCCCCCCGGCGGGGGGGGTGGGCCAAGAGACCCAGTACTTC
TRBV19	TRBD1	.	TRBJ2-5	CASSGQGLPQETQYF	TGTGCCAGTAGCGGACAGGGACTCCCTCAAGAGACCCAGTACTTC
TRBV6-6	.	few	TRBJ2-5	CAISDLLGQGPSAQYF	TGTGCCATATCGGATTTATTGGGCCAGGGCCCGTCTGCCCAGTACTTC
TRBV7-9	.	.	TRBJ2-1	CASSPRDRRGNEQFF	TGTGCCAGCAGCCCAAGGGATCGTAGGGGCAATGAGCAGTTCTTC
TRBV20-1	TRBD1	many	TRBJ2-1	CSARPGTAINEQFF	TGCAGTGCTAGGCCCGGGACAGCGATTAATGAGCAGTTCTTC
TRBV12-3/TRBV12-4	TRBD1	.	TRBJ1-1	CASSSTRDRGRMNTEAFF	TGTGCCAGCAGTTCGACCCGGGACAGGGGGCGCATGAACACTGAAGCTTTCTTT
TRBV24-1	.	few	TRBJ1-2	CATSDPYGYTF	TGTGCCACCAGTGATCCGTATGGCTACACCTTC
TRBV20-1	TRBD2	.	TRBJ2-7	CSARAALLAGIYEQYF	TGCAGTGCTAGAGCCGCCCTTCTAGCGGGGATCTACGAGCAGTACTTC
TRBV29-1	.	.	TRBJ2-5	CSVRDLGTQYF	TGCAGCGTGAGGGACCTGGGGACCCAGTACTTC
TRBV6-2/TRBV6-3	.	.	TRBJ1-1	CASSTEMNTEAFF	TGTGCCAGCAGTACGGAGATGAACACTGAAGCTTTCTTT
TRBV7-2	TRBD2	.	TRBJ2-5	CASSLVSRGGQETQYF	TGTGCCAGCAGCTTAGTCTCGCGGGGGGGTCAAGAGACCCAGTACTTC
TRBV5-4	TRBD1	few	TRBJ1-6	CASSARTGVDSPLHF	TGTGCCAGCAGCGCACGGACAGGGGTAGATTCACCCCTCCACTTT
TRBV4-1	.	.	TRBJ1-6	CASTAGPGRSNSPLHF	TGCGCCAGCACAGCAGGTCCTGGGCGGAGTAATTCACCCCTCCACTTT
TRBV5-4	.	few	TRBJ1-1	CASSLAGWNTEAFF	TGTGCCAGCAGCTTGGCGGGATGGAACACTGAAGCTTTCTTT
TRBV3-1	.	.	TRBJ1-1	CASSQAVGAAEAFF	TGTGCCAGCAGCCAAGCGGTAGGGGCAGCTGAAGCTTTCTTT
TRBV28	.	few	TRBJ1-1	CASSPRNTEAFF	TGTGCCAGCAGTCCGAGGAACACTGAAGCTTTCTTT
TRBV11-2	.	few	TRBJ2-2	CASSFGWKNTGELFF	TGTGCCAGCAGCTTTGGTTGGAAGAACACCGGGGAGCTGTTTTTT
TRBV6-2/TRBV6-3	.	many	TRBJ1-2	CASSPGTLTGGYTF	TGTGCCAGCAGTCCCGGGACTCTGACGGGTGGCTACACCTTC
TRBV12-5	.	.	TRBJ2-1	CASGRAPSEQFF	TGTGCTAGTGGCCGTGCCCCGAGTGAGCAGTTCTTC
TRBV11-2	.	.	TRBJ1-1	CASSARDRGGTEAFF	TGTGCCAGCAGCGCAAGGGACCGAGGGGGCACTGAAGCTTTCTTT
TRBV5-1	.	few	TRBJ1-1	CASSHGEVGAEAFF	TGCGCCAGCAGCCACGGAGAGGTTGGCGCTGAAGCTTTCTTT
TRBV10-3	.	.	TRBJ1-2	CAISEGHLIGYTF	TGTGCCATCAGTGAGGGTCATCTAATTGGCTACACCTTC
TRBV7-8	.	many	TRBJ2-5	CASSSYNLDGETQYF	TGTGCCAGCAGCTCCTACAACTTGGATGGGGAGACCCAGTACTTC
TRBV2	TRBD1	many	TRBJ2-5	CASISDRGRETQYF	TGTGCCAGCATCTCGGACAGGGGGCGGGAGACCCAGTACTTC
TRBV6-5	.	few	TRBJ2-1	CASSYLGQTSYNEQFF	TGTGCCAGCAGTTACCTCGGGCAGACCTCCTACAATGAGCAGTTCTTC
TRBV29-1	TRBD2	.	TRBJ2-5	CSTGTSGGKETQYF	TGCAGCACCGGGACTAGCGGGGGGAAGGAGACCCAGTACTTC
TRBV7-9	TRBD2	few	TRBJ2-1	CASSWTSPNEQFF	TGTGCCAGCAGCTGGACTAGCCCCAATGAGCAGTTCTTC
TRBV10-1	.	.	TRBJ1-1	CASSRSGNTEAFF	TGCGCCAGCAGTCGGTCGGGTAACACTGAAGCTTTCTTT
TRBV28	.	.	TRBJ2-7	CASSLSGVSVTYEQYF	TGTGCCAGCAGTTTATCAGGGGTCTCGGTAACCTACGAGCAGTACTTC
TRBV18	.	many	TRBJ1-4	CASSPPNRGATNEKLFF	TGTGCCAGCTCACCACCGAATAGGGGGGCAACTAATGAAAAACTGTTTTTT
TRBV20-1	.	few	TRBJ1-1	CSAREDRLNTEAFF	TGCAGTGCTAGAGAGGACAGACTGAACACTGAAGCTTTCTTT
TRBV19	.	many	TRBJ2-7	CASSISGSHEQYF	TGTGCCAGTAGTATTTCTGGGTCCCACGAGCAGTACTTC
TRBV20-1	TRBD1	few	TRBJ1-2	CSARTGTNYGYTF	TGCAGTGCTAGGACAGGGACCAACTATGGCTACACCTTC
TRBV28	.	many	TRBJ2-3	CASSVPGVRTDTQYF	TGTGCCAGCAGCGTGCCGGGGGTTCGCACAGATACGCAGTATTTT
TRBV6-2/TRBV6-3	TRBD1	.	TRBJ2-5	CASNDRGRWETQYF	TGTGCCAGCAATGACAGGGGGCGATGGGAGACCCAGTACTTC
TRBV6-5	.	.	TRBJ2-1	CASTPPLGDIGEQFF	TGTGCCAGCACTCCCCCCTTGGGGGACATCGGTGAGCAGTTCTTC
TRBV4-1	.	many	TRBJ2-5	CASSQGRNRGGETQYF	TGCGCCAGCAGCCAAGGGAGAAATCGGGGCGGAGAGACCCAGTACTTC
TRBV5-6	.	few	TRBJ1-6	CASSLGALGDSPLHF	TGTGCCAGCAGCTTGGGTGCTCTCGGCGATTCACCCCTCCACTTT
TRBV4-1	.	.	TRBJ2-7	CASSQPGAYEQYF	TGCGCCAGCAGCCAACCAGGGGCCTACGAGCAGTACTTC